This T cell receptor beta chain was observed in a study of T cells expressing NK-cell markers. CDR3 size: 14 residues. CDR1 is SGHTA, CDR2 FQGNSA, per germline. The study's findings and limits: In several donors, dominant clonotypes made up about 25-60.1% of CD3+CD56-NKG2C+ cells. Six donors had dominant NKG2C+ clonotypes that comprised about 1.0-7.5% of their CD8+ T cells.

Details on this clonotype: What it binds is unknown.

TCRdb re-called the 5' RACE reads and catalogs CDR3 proteins one per entry, DNA excluded. The sample holds around 100,000 distinct CDR3 sequences. The genes are TRBV7-2 and TRBJ1-5; TCRdb proposes TRBD1, but this gene call is untestable without DNA. The source material was blood T cells: a sorted CD56 or NKG2C T cell subset, CD4+ or CD8+ T cells, or bulk PBMC T cells (not recorded which). The clonotype was recovered from a woman aged 18 to 75 in good health. The CDR3: CASSLAGGHQPQHF.